The entry below describes one T cell receptor beta chain. Its matching antigen is unknown. The record originates from a study of T cell responses to AZD1222 COVID-19 vaccine. Study-level points and caveats: Across spike, vaccine-associated CD4 TCRs were found, dominant at 160-218 and 743-854. Repertoire collection took place solely once the T cell response had peaked.

Clones were read by immunoSEQ multiplex PCR, and TCRdb kept only the in-frame ones, dropping some. The sample consists of about 73,000 clones, roughly 89% of them appearing once. Second-dose intervals near 4 or 12 weeks were combined. CDR1 is GTSNPN and CDR2 is SVGIG in the germline V gene (reference sequence). The CDR3 has 14 residues. V lost 8 bases and J lost 8; bases outside the gene matches: 7. The chain combines TRBV30 with TRBJ2-1; 15 bases match TRBD2. The sample was peripheral blood, taken 28 days after the second AZD1222 dose. The receptor was isolated from an adult who received the AZD1222 COVID-19 vaccine. The CDR3 DNA sequence: TGTGCCCGGACTAGCGGGAGGGCGGGGGATGAGCAGTTCTTC. This gives the protein CARTSGRAGDEQFF.